Described below is a single T cell receptor beta chain sequence and its context. What it binds is unknown. An equimolar mix of two oligonucleotides served as the beta constant-region primer for TRBC1 and TRBC2. The ligated cDNA underwent four PCR rounds using SP2 and nested alpha and beta constant-region primers. Via MiXCR, TCRdb re-called the UMI-ligation and nested PCR reads, giving one row per CDR3 protein. The sample lists roughly 150,000 distinct CDR3 sequences; approximately 20% were seen once. This sample was included in a study of naive and memory T cell subsets. Regarding the study as a whole: Clonotypes here are unpaired alpha or beta chain sequences. Naive repertoires, especially CD8, held a few larger clonotypes, possibly memory cells re-expressing CD45RA.

Source material: naive CD8+ T cells from blood. This TCR was sampled from a human donor in good health.

CDR3 residues: CASSSTDYEQYF. CDR3 nucleotide sequence: TGTGCCAGCAGTTCGACAGACTACGAGCAGTACTTC. The V gene is TRBV12-3 or TRBV12-4, the J gene TRBJ2-7; the D gene is possibly TRBD1 (5 bases). V was pared by 4 bases and J by 3 bases, with 7 bases between. The CDR3 covers 12 residues.